This T cell receptor (beta chain) was found in a study of cytomegalovirus exposure and HLA in healthy donors. Study summary: The roughly 110 validation repertoires matched the roughly 630 first-cohort repertoires in platform, a later analysis reported. Study-level findings and limits: Subsequent analysis of the 120 or so validation repertoires found a tendency for first-cohort TCR clusters to co-occur. The study put 150 or so TCR beta chains on its list as cytomegalovirus-associated.

Looked up from germline, CDR1 is MNHEY and CDR2 is SMNVEV (reference sequence). This CDR3 comprises 16 residues. This clone was observed a handful of times. Its antigen is not known. Relative to the germline gene, one junction end is altered; a read error may explain this. TCRdb keeps only in-frame clones here, not all; method: immunoSEQ multiplex PCR. The data hold 200,000 to 250,000 clones, with roughly 84% observed a single time. It was the approximately 120-subject validation cohort, separate from the roughly 700-subject first cohort, to which the donors belonged. The sequence derives from a woman aged 18-30 years in good health and CMV-seropositive. V gene TRBV27 combines with J gene TRBJ2-1; 10 nucleotides align to TRBD1. Sequences were obtained from PBMCs. The CDR3 nucleotides are TGTGCCAGCAGATTATCGACAGGGGGCATGGTCGATGAGCAGTTCTTC. Its protein is CASRLSTGGMVDEQFF.